Below, one T cell receptor (beta chain) is given with its context. The antigen is unknown. This sample was included in a study of post-analysis software for immune sequencing data. General study results and limits: Compared with controls, patients had more of about 5 TRBV segments, including TRBV5-6, TRBV5-1 and TRBV20-1.

The CDR3 extends over 14 amino acids. Germline CDR1 and CDR2: DFQATT and SNEGSKA (reference sequence). V lost 6 bases and J lost 1, with 16 bases in between. Unique molecular identifiers featured in each of the TCR beta cDNA libraries. The authors obtained approximately 540,000 cDNA molecules from about 0.94 to 9.7 million T cells. TCRdb called the PCR reads again in MiXCR, with one record for every CDR3 protein. The sample shows 400,000 to 500,000 distinct CDR3 sequences, more than 30% of them seen only once. The sequenced material came from blood. The gene calls are TRBV20-1 and TRBJ2-7; tentatively, D is TRBD2 (5 bases). The origin of this receptor is a girl aged 2 to 10 with multiple sclerosis. CDR3 loop: CSAKSPTGSYEQYF. The DNA of the CDR3 is TGCAGTGCAAAGTCGCCAACGGGATCCTACGAGCAGTACTTC.